These 4 T cell receptor beta chains were sequenced from one sample in a study of OX40 agonist ivuxolimab in advanced cancers. To prepare the library, the immunoSEQ multiplex PCR assay was applied. The table was pulled from immuneACCESS by TCRdb, which kept in-frame rearrangements only. Such tables lose some clones; where checked, under half of the loss comes from unresolved V genes, and the rest has no known cause. For this sample the table gives tens of thousands of clones, of which 85% to 90% were detected only once. The ten top clones hold roughly 10% of the sample. The source was CD4+ or CD8+ T cells sorted from blood, collected in a trial of the OX40 agonist ivuxolimab. Source of these receptors: an adult with an advanced solid tumor such as melanoma, head and neck, liver or kidney cancer.

This chain uses TRBV6-1 with TRBJ1-2, with TRBD1 matching 8 bases. Trimming took 6 bases from V and 1 from J; bases not matched to a gene: 1. Germline V gene data show CDR1 as MNHNS and CDR2 as SASEGT. The CDR3 runs 13 residues. CDR3 amino acids: CASRDRGNYGYTF. CDR3 nucleotides: TGTGCCAGCAGAGACAGGGGTAACTATGGCTACACCTTC.

V and J are TRBV7-9 and TRBJ2-1, with 7 bases aligning to TRBD1. The germline V gene has CDR1 SEHNR and CDR2 FQNEAQ (reference sequence). Trimming removed 3 bases from V and 7 bases from J; junction bases left unmatched: 3. CDR3 length: 13 amino acids. The CDR3 protein is CASSFNRGNEQFF. The CDR3 DNA reads TGTGCCAGCAGCTTCAACAGGGGAAATGAGCAGTTCTTC.

This clone appeared once. V and J are TRBV5-1 and TRBJ1-1; TRBD1 matches at 8 bases. This CDR3 is built from 15 residues. The V segment lost 0 bases and the J segment 4 bases; nucleotides outside the gene matches: 5. Germline values: CDR1 SGHRS, CDR2 YFSETQ. Here the CDR3 reads CASSLARTGTTEAFF. In nucleotides, the CDR3 is TGCGCCAGCAGCTTGGCCAGGACAGGGACCACTGAAGCTTTCTTT.

The chain carries TRBV11-2 and TRBJ2-7; tentative D call: TRBD2 (6 bases). Trimming took 9 bases from V and 6 from J, leaving 21 bases between them. Germline assignment: CDR1 SGHAT and CDR2 FQNNGV. The CDR3 is 14 amino acids. The CDR3 sequence is CASALGTYPSEQYF. CDR3 nucleotide sequence: TGTGCCAGTGCATTGGGGACTTACCCCTCCGAGCAGTACTTC.